This is a list of T cell receptor beta chains from one sample in a study of T cell responses to AZD1222 COVID-19 vaccine. Only in-frame clones appear in the TCRdb table, and some are missing; sequencing was by immunoSEQ multiplex PCR. The sample shows under 150,000 clones, around nine tenths of them seen only once. Sample: peripheral blood, taken on day 0 of AZD1222 vaccination. All receptors come from an adult in good health. The CDR3 runs from the conserved cysteine through the conserved F or W. Fields, in order: clone size, D gene, V gene, J gene, CDR3 DNA, CDR3 protein. D genes are given only for firm matches. Expanded clones get a size class; other rows say once, few or many, or leave the size out.

clone size: -; D gene: -; V gene: TRBV7-2; J gene: TRBJ1-1; CDR3 DNA: TGTGCCAGCAGCTTAGACTCCAGGACACCGAACGGGAACACTGAAGCTTTCTTT; CDR3 protein: CASSLDSRTPNGNTEAFF
clone size: once; D gene: TRBD1; V gene: TRBV10-3; J gene: TRBJ2-7; CDR3 DNA: TGTGCCATCACCCAGGGACAGGGGCCCTACGAGCAGTACTTC; CDR3 protein: CAITQGQGPYEQYF
clone size: -; D gene: -; V gene: TRBV20-1; J gene: TRBJ1-2; CDR3 DNA: TGCAGTGCTAGTGGCGGGATCTATGGCTACACCTTC; CDR3 protein: CSASGGIYGYTF
clone size: -; D gene: -; V gene: TRBV4-1; J gene: TRBJ2-7; CDR3 DNA: TGCGCCAGCAGCCAGGACCTGACGGTCTACGAGCAGTACTTC; CDR3 protein: CASSQDLTVYEQYF
clone size: -; D gene: -; V gene: TRBV18; J gene: TRBJ1-5; CDR3 DNA: TGTGCCAGCTCCCCGGACAGCAATCAGCCCCAGCATTTT; CDR3 protein: CASSPDSNQPQHF
clone size: -; D gene: TRBD2; V gene: TRBV19; J gene: TRBJ2-3; CDR3 DNA: TGTGCCAGTAGTCGGGCGGGAGGGGCAGATACGCAGTATTTT; CDR3 protein: CASSRAGGADTQYF
clone size: -; D gene: -; V gene: TRBV30; J gene: TRBJ1-5; CDR3 DNA: TGTGCCTGGAGTGTATCGACTTTCAATCAGCCCCAGCATTTT; CDR3 protein: CAWSVSTFNQPQHF
clone size: -; D gene: TRBD1; V gene: TRBV5-1; J gene: TRBJ1-5; CDR3 DNA: TGCGCCAGCAGCTTGGCAGGTGGGGGACAGTTTCAGCCCCAGCATTTT; CDR3 protein: CASSLAGGGQFQPQHF
clone size: -; D gene: TRBD2; V gene: TRBV5-8; J gene: TRBJ2-2; CDR3 DNA: TGTGCCAGCAGCTTGGGGACTAGCGGGATCTCCGGGGAGCTGTTTTTT; CDR3 protein: CASSLGTSGISGELFF
clone size: -; D gene: -; V gene: TRBV18; J gene: TRBJ2-7; CDR3 DNA: TGTGCCAGCTCACCACTGCCAGGAGAGCACGAGCAGTACTTC; CDR3 protein: CASSPLPGEHEQYF
clone size: -; D gene: -; V gene: TRBV30; J gene: TRBJ1-2; CDR3 DNA: TGTGCCTGGAGTCCGTGGGAGGGGAGGGTCTATGGCTACACCTTC; CDR3 protein: CAWSPWEGRVYGYTF
clone size: once; D gene: -; V gene: TRBV6-6; J gene: TRBJ1-1; CDR3 DNA: TGTGCCAGTAGAAGGACAGCGGGTAGCACTGAAGCTTTCTTT; CDR3 protein: CASRRTAGSTEAFF
clone size: -; D gene: -; V gene: TRBV6-5; J gene: TRBJ2-3; CDR3 DNA: TGTGCCAGCAAAGCACGTAGCACAGATACGCAGTATTTT; CDR3 protein: CASKARSTDTQYF
clone size: -; D gene: -; V gene: TRBV10-3; J gene: TRBJ1-1; CDR3 DNA: TGTGCCATCAGTGAGTCCCGGTTGATTTTGCGTAGTTCCACTGAAGCTTTCTTT; CDR3 protein: CAISESRLILRSSTEAFF
clone size: -; D gene: TRBD2; V gene: TRBV7-9; J gene: TRBJ2-3; CDR3 DNA: TGTGCCAGCAGCCCGAGCGGGACCGGGCGCACAGATACGCAGTATTTT; CDR3 protein: CASSPSGTGRTDTQYF
clone size: -; D gene: -; V gene: TRBV7-6; J gene: TRBJ2-4; CDR3 DNA: TGTGCCAGCAGCCCGGGGGGTGGGGGGCTGGCCAAAAACATTCAGTACTTC; CDR3 protein: CASSPGGGGLAKNIQYF
clone size: -; D gene: -; V gene: TRBV10-3; J gene: TRBJ2-3; CDR3 DNA: TGTGCCATCAGTAGGGACTCAAACACAGATACGCAGTATTTT; CDR3 protein: CAISRDSNTDTQYF
clone size: -; D gene: TRBD2; V gene: TRBV28; J gene: TRBJ2-7; CDR3 DNA: TGTGCCAGCAGTTTATCTCGGCGGGAGAACGACGAGCAGTACTTC; CDR3 protein: CASSLSRRENDEQYF
clone size: -; D gene: TRBD2; V gene: TRBV7-3; J gene: TRBJ2-1; CDR3 DNA: TGTGCCAGCAGCTTAACGTCCAGCGGGAGGTTGCATGAGCAGTTCTTC; CDR3 protein: CASSLTSSGRLHEQFF
clone size: -; D gene: -; V gene: TRBV4-1; J gene: TRBJ2-5; CDR3 DNA: TGCGCCAGCAGGGTGACGGGGTCGGATTCGTCAGAGACCCAGTACTTC; CDR3 protein: CASRVTGSDSSETQYF
clone size: once; D gene: -; V gene: TRBV19; J gene: TRBJ1-1; CDR3 DNA: TGTGCCAGTAGTTTTACAGCGACGAACACTGAAGCTTTCTTT; CDR3 protein: CASSFTATNTEAFF
clone size: -; D gene: -; V gene: TRBV14; J gene: TRBJ1-3; CDR3 DNA: TGTGCCAGCAGCCAAGTTAGAGGGAAAGGCAACACCATATATTTT; CDR3 protein: CASSQVRGKGNTIYF
clone size: -; D gene: -; V gene: TRBV29-1; J gene: TRBJ2-2; CDR3 DNA: TGCAGCGTTGAAGATTCGAAGGGTTTGGTCACCGGGGAGCTGTTTTTT; CDR3 protein: CSVEDSKGLVTGELFF
clone size: -; D gene: TRBD2; V gene: TRBV27; J gene: TRBJ2-2; CDR3 DNA: TGTGCCAGCGGGCGGACTAGCGCCAACACCGGGGAGCTGTTTTTT; CDR3 protein: CASGRTSANTGELFF
clone size: -; D gene: -; V gene: TRBV6-4; J gene: TRBJ1-2; CDR3 DNA: TGTGCCAGCAGCACGGGACAAAACTATGGCTACACCTTC; CDR3 protein: CASSTGQNYGYTF
clone size: -; D gene: TRBD2; V gene: TRBV14; J gene: TRBJ2-5; CDR3 DNA: TGTGCCAGCAGCCGCCCACTAGCGGGAGGATATCAAGAGACCCAGTACTTC; CDR3 protein: CASSRPLAGGYQETQYF
clone size: -; D gene: TRBD2; V gene: TRBV25-1; J gene: TRBJ2-5; CDR3 DNA: TGTGCCAGCAGGGCCGGGACTAGTCTCGGTGAGACCCAGTACTTC; CDR3 protein: CASRAGTSLGETQYF
clone size: once; D gene: -; V gene: TRBV5-5; J gene: TRBJ1-3; CDR3 DNA: TGTGCCAGCAGCTTGGGGCCGGGGGGCTCTGGAAACACCATATATTTT; CDR3 protein: CASSLGPGGSGNTIYF
clone size: -; D gene: -; V gene: TRBV30; J gene: TRBJ1-1; CDR3 DNA: TGTGCCTGGAACTGGAAGGGGGTGAGAAAAACTGAAGCTTTCTTT; CDR3 protein: CAWNWKGVRKTEAFF
clone size: -; D gene: -; V gene: TRBV15; J gene: TRBJ1-6; CDR3 DNA: TGTGCCACCAGCAGAGATTGGAGCAATAATTCACCCCTCCACTTT; CDR3 protein: CATSRDWSNNSPLHF
clone size: -; D gene: -; V gene: TRBV24-1; J gene: TRBJ2-2; CDR3 DNA: TGTGCCACCAGTGATGCCCTGGCCGCCGGGGAGCTGTTTTTT; CDR3 protein: CATSDALAAGELFF
clone size: -; D gene: TRBD1; V gene: TRBV5-8; J gene: TRBJ1-1; CDR3 DNA: TGTGCCAGCAGCTTGGCCGGGACAGCCGTCACTGAAGCTTTCTTT; CDR3 protein: CASSLAGTAVTEAFF
clone size: -; D gene: -; V gene: TRBV4-2; J gene: TRBJ1-6; CDR3 DNA: TGTGCCAGCAGCCACACCTCGACAGAGAATAATTCACCCCTCCACTTT; CDR3 protein: CASSHTSTENNSPLHF
clone size: -; D gene: TRBD1; V gene: TRBV19; J gene: TRBJ1-4; CDR3 DNA: TGTGCCAGTACGGGACAGGGAAATGAAAAACTGTTTTTT; CDR3 protein: CASTGQGNEKLFF
clone size: -; D gene: TRBD1; V gene: TRBV6-2/TRBV6-3; J gene: TRBJ1-5; CDR3 DNA: TGTGCCAGCAGCCCCGCCGTCGACAGGGTGAATCAGCCCCAGCATTTT; CDR3 protein: CASSPAVDRVNQPQHF
clone size: -; D gene: -; V gene: TRBV30; J gene: TRBJ1-6; CDR3 DNA: TGTGCCTGGAATGGGGTCAGGGCATCATATAATTCACCCCTCCACTTT; CDR3 protein: CAWNGVRASYNSPLHF
clone size: -; D gene: -; V gene: TRBV15; J gene: TRBJ2-3; CDR3 DNA: TGTGCCACCAGCAGAGATCCAAAGGATACGCAGTATTTT; CDR3 protein: CATSRDPKDTQYF
clone size: -; D gene: TRBD2; V gene: TRBV6-5; J gene: TRBJ2-7; CDR3 DNA: TGTGCCAGCAGTTACGGGTTAGCGGGAGCGGACGAGCAGTACTTC; CDR3 protein: CASSYGLAGADEQYF
clone size: -; D gene: -; V gene: TRBV28; J gene: TRBJ1-3; CDR3 DNA: TGTGCCAGCAGTAAACAGGGAAGCTCTGGAAACACCATATATTTT; CDR3 protein: CASSKQGSSGNTIYF
clone size: -; D gene: TRBD1; V gene: TRBV29-1; J gene: TRBJ2-7; CDR3 DNA: TGCAGCGTAACACCGGGGACAGGGCGTACCTACGAGCAGTACTTC; CDR3 protein: CSVTPGTGRTYEQYF
clone size: -; D gene: TRBD1; V gene: TRBV27; J gene: TRBJ2-1; CDR3 DNA: TGTGCCAGCAGTCCGCGACAGGGATCAGAACAATACGATGAGCAGTTCTTC; CDR3 protein: CASSPRQGSEQYDEQFF
clone size: -; D gene: TRBD2; V gene: TRBV6-1; J gene: TRBJ2-5; CDR3 DNA: TGTGCCAGCAGTGAACAGGCGGGGGTGGAGACCCAGTACTTC; CDR3 protein: CASSEQAGVETQYF
clone size: -; D gene: TRBD1; V gene: TRBV5-6; J gene: TRBJ1-4; CDR3 DNA: TGTGCCAGCAGCCAAAACCAGGGGGGGAATGAAAAACTGTTTTTT; CDR3 protein: CASSQNQGGNEKLFF
clone size: -; D gene: -; V gene: TRBV28; J gene: TRBJ2-3; CDR3 DNA: TGTGCCAGCAGTTTTGAGGGCGCGGTATCGGCGTATCCAGATACGCAGTATTTT; CDR3 protein: CASSFEGAVSAYPDTQYF
clone size: -; D gene: TRBD1; V gene: TRBV5-6; J gene: TRBJ1-4; CDR3 DNA: TGTGCCAGCAGCTCCCTGAGGGAACAGGGGAATGAAAAACTGTTTTTT; CDR3 protein: CASSSLREQGNEKLFF